Presented here are 21 T cell receptor beta chains from one specimen sequenced in a study of cytomegalovirus exposure and HLA in healthy donors. The PCR was carried out with 60 Vbeta primers and 13 Jbeta primers. TCRdb keeps only in-frame clones here, not all; method: immunoSEQ multiplex PCR. The sample consists of 250,000 or so clones, about 84% of them appearing once. Sequencing input: PBMCs. All receptors derive from a human donor in good health.

The chain employs TRBV4-1 and TRBJ2-3; 7 bases line up with TRBD2. The CDR3 loop spans 16 amino acids. The J segment lost 6 bases and the V segment lost 1 base, leaving 10 bases of the junction unmatched. Germline values: CDR1 MGHRA, CDR2 YSYEKL. CDR3 DNA: TGCGCCAGCAGCCAAGTTATTCGCGGGAGTTATGATACGCAGTATTTT. Its translation is CASSQVIRGSYDTQYF.

The chain couples TRBV7-6 to TRBJ2-1; 9 bases fit TRBD2. V dropped 0 bases and J dropped 5; count of bases not matched to a gene: 8. Germline values: CDR1 SGHVS, CDR2 FNYEAQ. The CDR3 runs 17 residues. CDR3 in DNA: TGTGCCAGCAGCTTAGCGTGGCGGGAGGGTGCTAACAATGAGCAGTTCTTC. This codes for CASSLAWREGANNEQFF.

The chain couples TRBV4-3 to TRBJ1-5, with D possibly being TRBD1 (6 bases). The V end was cut by 4 bases, the J end by 4 bases, with 8 bases between. CDR1 is LGHNA, CDR2 YSLEER, per germline. This CDR3 is 13 amino acids long. The CDR3: CASSRGQNQPQHF. CDR3 DNA sequence: TGCGCCAGCAGCCGCGGACAGAATCAGCCCCAGCATTTT.

CDR3 in amino acids: CASSNREPAEQYF. The CDR3 DNA is TGTGCCAGCAGCAACCGGGAGCCCGCCGAGCAGTACTTC. The chain carries TRBV7-9 and TRBJ2-7, with a weak D call TRBD2 (6 bases). The germline CDR1 and CDR2 sequences are SEHNR and FQNEAQ (reference sequence). The CDR3 is 13 residues long. V lost 5 bases, J lost 6 bases, and 14 bases lay in between. The variable domain in full, completed from reference TRBV7-9 and TRBJ2-7, reads DTGVSQNPRHKITKRGQNVTFRCDPISEHNRLYWYRQTLGQGPEFLTYFQNEAQLEKSRLLSDRFSAERPKGSFSTLEIQRTEQGDSAMYLCASSNREPAEQYFGPGTRLTVT.

The V and J genes are TRBV11-1 and TRBJ2-7, with a tentative D call TRBD1 (5 bases). Germline-derived CDR1 and CDR2 are SGHAT and FQDESV (reference sequence). The CDR3 covers 13 residues. V lost 5 bases to trimming and J lost 4 bases, with 12 bases between them. CDR3 residues: CASSQTRVYEQYF. The CDR3 DNA sequence: TGTGCCAGCAGCCAGACCAGGGTATACGAGCAGTACTTC.

The genes are TRBV7-9 and TRBJ2-6; D is possibly TRBD1 (5 bases). The CDR3 sequence is 15 residues long. Germline V gene lookup returns CDR1 SEHNR and CDR2 FQNEAQ (reference sequence). V was clipped by 4 bases and J by 2 bases, with 9 bases between them. For the CDR3, the DNA is TGTGCCAGCAGCTACCAGGGTACTGGGGCCAACGTCCTGACTTTC. Protein product: CASSYQGTGANVLTF.

The chain joins TRBV2 to TRBJ1-3, with D tentatively TRBD1 (5 bases). Germline CDR1 and CDR2: SNHLY and FYNNEI. Trimming left V 6 bases short and J 0 bases short, with 9 bases between. The CDR3 consists of 14 residues. CDR3 DNA sequence: TGTGCCAGCAGGACAGACCTCTCTGGAAACACCATATATTTT. Protein sequence: CASRTDLSGNTIYF. The variable domain in full, completed from reference TRBV2 and TRBJ1-3, reads EPEVTQTPSHQVTQMGQEVILRCVPISNHLYFYWYRQILGQKVEFLVSFYNNEISEKSEIFDDQFSVERPDGSNFTLKIRSTKLEDSAMYFCASRTDLSGNTIYFGEGSWLTVV.

A single count supports this clone. In DNA, the CDR3 is TGTGCCACCCGGGGCACGGACAGGGCTGAGACCCAGTACTTC. Translating it yields CATRGTDRAETQYF. The chain combines TRBV10-3 with TRBJ2-5, with 8 bases lining up with TRBD1. The trim removed 10 bases at V and 5 bases at J, leaving 12 bases unmatched. The CDR3 is 14 residues long. CDR1 is ENHRY and CDR2 is SYGVKD in the germline V gene.

This clone was observed a handful of times. The V gene is TRBV5-1, the J gene TRBJ1-2, with a weak D call TRBD1 (6 bases). The V end was cut by 1 base, the J end by 6 bases, with 13 bases between. Germline values: CDR1 SGHRS, CDR2 YFSETQ. This CDR3 comprises 14 residues. CDR3 amino acids: CASSLNPQGDGYTF. CDR3 sequence (DNA): TGCGCCAGCAGCTTGAATCCACAGGGTGATGGCTACACCTTC.

V and J are TRBV4-3 and TRBJ2-7, with a weak D call TRBD2 (5 bases). Trimming shortened V by 1 base and J by 3 bases, and 10 bases separated the two germline ends. The CDR3 extends over 14 amino acids. CDR1 is LGHNA, CDR2 YSLEER, per germline. CDR3 sequence reads: CASSQGLADYEQYF. Here the CDR3 DNA reads TGCGCCAGCAGCCAAGGGCTAGCAGACTACGAGCAGTACTTC.

The rearrangement links TRBV7-2 to TRBJ1-5; D unclear. Trimming shortened V by 3 bases and J by 0 bases, and 12 bases separated the two germline ends. Germline-derived CDR1 and CDR2 are SGHTA and FQGNSA. The CDR3 covers 16 residues. In DNA, the CDR3 is TGTGCCAGCAGCTTGGACGGGATAAATAGCAATCAGCCCCAGCATTTT. Protein product: CASSLDGINSNQPQHF. The entire variable domain, with the rest obtained from reference TRBV7-2 and TRBJ1-5, is as follows: GAGVSQSPSNKVTEKGKDVELRCDPISGHTALYWYRQSLGQGLEFLIYFQGNSAPDKSGLPSDRFSAERTGGSVSTLTIQRTQQEDSAVYLCASSLDGINSNQPQHFGDGTRLSIL.

The V and J genes are TRBV6-6 and TRBJ2-7; TRBD2 matches 15 bases. The CDR3 is made up of 16 amino acids. With V trimmed by 4 bases and J by 4 bases, 5 bases remained unmatched. CDR1 is MNHNY and CDR2 is SVGAGI in the germline V gene (reference sequence). Written as DNA, the CDR3 is TGTGCCAGCAGTTTCGGAGGGACTAGCGGGAGGTACGAGCAGTACTTC. This encodes CASSFGGTSGRYEQYF.

About this clone itself: A junction boundary mismatches the germline segment, possibly from a read error. This chain connects TRBV7-9 to TRBJ2-3; no clear D gene. Germline CDR1 is SEHNR and CDR2 is FQNEAQ (reference sequence). This CDR3 comprises 12 residues. CDR3 in amino acids: CASSSSTDTQCF. The CDR3 nucleotides read TGTGCCAGCAGCTCCTCCACAGATACGCAGTGTTTT.

A single count supports this clone. V and J are TRBV7-9 and TRBJ1-2; 9 positions match TRBD1. The V segment lost 10 bases and the J segment 4 bases; nucleotides outside the gene matches: 10. Germline V gene data show CDR1 as SEHNR and CDR2 as FQNEAQ (reference sequence). CDR3 length equals 14 residues. CDR3 nucleotide sequence: TGTGCCACTGTTCGGGGACAGGGAACCTATGGCTACACCTTC. Protein: CATVRGQGTYGYTF.

This chain links TRBV7-2 with TRBJ2-3, with 8 bases identical to TRBD1. V was pared by 4 bases and J by 2 bases, with 5 bases of the junction left unmatched. The CDR3 extends over 15 amino acids. Germline V gives CDR1 SGHTA, CDR2 FQGNSA. The CDR3 nucleotides read TGTGCCAGCAGCTCGCCGACAGGGGCCACAGATACGCAGTATTTT. It yields the protein CASSSPTGATDTQYF.

This rearrangement joins TRBV5-1 to TRBJ2-5; a possible D gene is TRBD2 (6 bases). V gave up 0 bases and J gave up 4 bases, with 13 bases separating them. CDR1 SGHRS and CDR2 YFSETQ come from the germline V gene. The CDR3 has 15 residues. CDR3 coding DNA: TGCGCCAGCAGCTTGGCCCCTAGCGAGTTAGAGACCCAGTACTTC. Translating gives CASSLAPSELETQYF.

V and J are TRBV28 and TRBJ1-1, with 9 positions matching TRBD1. In germline, CDR1 is MDHEN, CDR2 SYDVKM. The CDR3 runs to 15 residues. J gave up 7 bases and V 1 base, and 7 bases lay outside the gene matches. CDR3 sequence: CASSLSLTGGGEAFF. CDR3 nucleotides: TGTGCCAGCAGTTTATCCCTCACAGGGGGCGGTGAAGCTTTCTTT.

V gene TRBV7-9 combines with J gene TRBJ2-2, with TRBD1 identical over 10 bases. The CDR3 sequence is 16 residues long. The trim removed 5 bases at V and 8 bases at J, leaving 11 bases unmatched. From germline, CDR1 is SEHNR and CDR2 FQNEAQ (reference sequence). The CDR3 DNA follows: TGTGCCAGCAGCCTTCGCCGGGACAGGGGCGCTGGGGAGCTGTTTTTT. Protein product: CASSLRRDRGAGELFF.

The rearrangement links TRBV19 to TRBJ2-7; D not resolved. This CDR3 spans 13 amino acids. CDR1 LNHDA and CDR2 SQIVND come from the germline V gene (reference sequence). V shed 4 bases and J shed 6 bases, with 13 bases lying between them. Here the CDR3 DNA reads TGTGCCAGTAGTAACAGAAATTCCGTCGAGCAGTACTTC. Translation: CASSNRNSVEQYF. The variable domain in full, completed from reference TRBV19 and TRBJ2-7, reads DGGITQSPKYLFRKEGQNVTLSCEQNLNHDAMYWYRQDPGQGLRLIYYSQIVNDFQKGDIAEGYSVSREKKESFPLTVTSAQKNPTAFYLCASSNRNSVEQYFGPGTRLTVT.

This chain's CDR3 is CASSELGSAPGGGNEQFF. The CDR3 bases are TGTGCCAGCAGTGAGTTAGGGTCTGCACCGGGAGGGGGCAATGAGCAGTTCTTC. The chain recombines TRBV6-1 with TRBJ2-1; TRBD2 matches at 8 bases. Unmatched junction bases numbered 16, after V lost 3 bases and J lost 6 bases. The CDR3 has 18 amino acids. The germline CDR1 and CDR2 sequences are MNHNS and SASEGT.

The chain links TRBV19 to TRBJ2-7; 7 positions agree with TRBD1. Germline values: CDR1 LNHDA, CDR2 SQIVND (reference sequence). This CDR3 spans 13 amino acids. J gave up 2 bases and V 10 bases, and 8 bases lay outside the gene matches. The CDR3 sequence: CATGDRAAYEQYF. DNA for the CDR3: TGTGCCACCGGTGACAGGGCCGCCTACGAGCAGTACTTC.